This entry describes one T cell receptor (beta chain). What this receptor recognizes is not known. No per-base quality is available; no much larger clone lies one base away. Library construction relied on the immunoSEQ multiplex PCR assay. TCRdb stores this immuneACCESS table with in-frame sequences only. Part of the clones is absent; in the studies checked, under half of the shortfall reflects unresolved V genes, and no reason is known for the rest. Present in this sample are 80,000 to 90,000 clones, roughly 94% of which were seen just once. 0.25% to 0.3% of the sample is in the top ten clones. From the cysteine up to the phenylalanine, the CDR3 has a length of 15 residues. This entry keeps only the CDR3 DNA: 45 bases, framed from base 1. According to the germline V gene (reference sequence), CDR1 reads SEHNR and CDR2 reads FQNEAQ. V is shortened by 0 bases, J by 7 bases, and the region joining them spans 12 bases.

The data were taken from a study of technical replicates of blood from a few donors (dated by TCRdb to the late 2010s). Here the chain combines TRBV7-9 and TRBJ2-2; possibly the D gene is TRBD2, per 5 matching bases. Sequenced material: T cells isolated from PBMCs. This clonotype was sampled from a human donor in good health. The CDR3 protein: CASSLASGKVGELFF. In nucleotide form, the sequence is TGTGCCAGCAGCTTAGCGTCGGGAAAGGTCGGGGAGCTGTTTTTT.